These 6 T cell receptor beta chains originate from one sample sequenced in a study of OX40 agonist ivuxolimab in advanced cancers. Profiling relied on immunoSEQ multiplex PCR, and the TCRdb table lists in-frame clones only, not all of them. The sample yields some 80,000 clones, approximately 85% seen once. The sequences come from CD4+ or CD8+ T cells sorted from blood, collected in a trial of the OX40 agonist ivuxolimab. The receptor source for this set is an adult with an advanced solid tumor such as melanoma, head and neck, liver or kidney cancer.

The chain carries TRBV4-1 and TRBJ2-7; 11 bases are a match to TRBD1. The V gene's germline CDR1 is MGHRA and CDR2 YSYEKL. CDR3 size: 16 residues. Trimming at V came to 0 bases and at J to 7 bases, leaving 8 bases not matched to a gene. The CDR3 spells CASSQDFGQGAREQYF. The CDR3 nucleotides are TGCGCCAGCAGCCAAGATTTCGGACAGGGGGCGCGGGAGCAGTACTTC.

This clone turned up a few times. The gene calls are TRBV9 and TRBJ2-2; possibly TRBD1 for D (5 bases). Per germline, CDR1 SGDLS and CDR2 YYNGEE. The germline V and J ends were trimmed by 1 base and 5 bases, with 12 bases remaining between them. The CDR3 covers 15 residues. CDR3 DNA: TGTGCCAGCAGCGTATCCGACAGCTTTACCGGGGAGCTGTTTTTT. Translation: CASSVSDSFTGELFF.

The chain couples TRBV7-2 to TRBJ1-2, with D tentatively TRBD1 (6 bases). This CDR3 contains 17 residues. The V and J ends lost 1 base and 4 bases respectively, with 19 bases between them. Germline CDR1 is SGHTA and CDR2 is FQGNSA. The chain's CDR3 is CASSLGQGSRRSYGYTF. Here the CDR3 DNA reads TGTGCCAGCAGCTTAGGGCAGGGGAGCAGGAGGTCCTATGGCTACACCTTC.

This clone came up once. This sequence joins TRBV11-2 and TRBJ2-3; TRBD2 aligns across 14 bases. CDR1 is SGHAT, CDR2 FQNNGV, per germline. The CDR3 consists of 18 residues. With V trimmed by 5 bases and J by 6 bases, 13 bases remained unmatched. The CDR3 DNA reads TGTGCCAGCAGCAATGGACTAGCGGGGGGTCCGGGAAGGGATACGCAGTATTTT. Amino acids: CASSNGLAGGPGRDTQYF.

This sequence joins TRBV5-1 and TRBJ2-5; 13 bases agree with TRBD2. The CDR3 loop spans 14 amino acids. From germline, CDR1 is SGHRS and CDR2 YFSETQ. The ends lost 5 bases at V and 4 bases at J; junction bases unmatched: 2. The CDR3 here is CASRTSGRPETQYF. The CDR3, as DNA: TGCGCCAGCAGGACTAGCGGGAGGCCAGAGACCCAGTACTTC. The variable domain in full, completed from reference TRBV5-1 and TRBJ2-5, reads KAGVTQTPRYLIKTRGQQVTLSCSPISGHRSVSWYQQTPGQGLQFLFEYFSETQRNKGNFPGRFSGRQFSNSRSEMNVSTLELGDSALYLCASRTSGRPETQYFGPGTRLLVL.

V gene TRBV5-6 combines with J gene TRBJ2-1, with 12 bases that match TRBD1. The J segment lost 4 bases and the V segment lost 4 bases, leaving 9 bases of the junction unmatched. CDR1 is SGHDT and CDR2 is YYEEEE in the germline V gene. The CDR3 is made up of 17 amino acids. The CDR3 loop is CASSGTGGLFLYNEQFF. The CDR3 DNA sequence: TGTGCCAGCAGCGGGACAGGGGGCCTTTTCTTATACAATGAGCAGTTCTTC.